Given below is one T cell receptor beta chain in context. This clone was detected only once. Which antigen it targets is not known. Base quality data are lacking; no much larger clone is found one base away. The data originate from a study of OX40 agonist ivuxolimab in advanced cancers. At the level of the whole study: Ivuxolimab, which targeted the costimulatory receptor OX40 (CD134), was an agonistic, fully human IgG2 monoclonal antibody. The monotherapy dose-escalation portion (N ≈ 57 patients) of the phase I ivuxolimab trial is reported in the paper. A male proportion of around 81% and a mean age of 60 years, ranging from 23 to 79, were recorded for the dose-escalation cohort. Patients were allowed to have had prior anti-PD-1, anti-PD-L1 or anti-CTLA-4 therapy, and 40% of the dose-escalation patients had previously received checkpoint inhibitors. The point of sequencing TCRbeta in the periphery was to test whether ivuxolimab changed TCR sequence diversity and drove clonal T-cell expansion. Of the approximately 50 dose-escalation patients, hepatocellular carcinoma was present in 19, melanoma in some 15, renal cell carcinoma in 9 and head and neck cancer in 9. Partial responses occurred in three dose-escalation patients: two with cutaneous melanoma and one with hepatocellular carcinoma. Intravenous ivuxolimab was administered to patients every 2 weeks at six dose levels: 0.01, 0.1, 0.3, 1.5, 3 and 10 mg/kg. On the study overall, not on this receptor specifically: On average, CD8+ T cells showed more expanded clones than CD4+ T cells after ivuxolimab. Clonal expansion of both CD4+ and CD8+ blood T cells was observed from baseline to week 6 at doses 0.1 to 3.0 mg/kg. Low levels of normalized T-cell clonal expansion were also shown by some nonresponding patients. Which antigens the clonally expanded peripheral T cells were specific for was not determined. In the 0.1-3.0 mg/kg groups, partial responders were among the patients with the lowest normalized peripheral clonal expansion, particularly in CD8+ T cells.

The trial excluded patients who had a history of autoimmune disease or who were on systemic immunosuppression. In every dose cohort, peripheral blood was drawn for TCR sequencing at baseline, cycle 4 day 1, and cycle 7 day 1. The samples were taken from a phase I, first-in-human, multicenter, open-label dose-escalation trial of ivuxolimab. Adults with locally advanced or metastatic melanoma, renal cell carcinoma, hepatocellular carcinoma or head and neck squamous cell carcinoma were enrolled in the trial. Before TCR sequencing, CD4+ and CD8+ T cells were separately sorted from peripheral blood. The CDR3 has 12 amino acids, counting the end cysteine and phenylalanine. Kept here is only the CDR3 DNA, which spans 36 bases and is read in frame from base 1. Relative to germline, V is 4 bases shorter and J is 6 bases shorter, with 10 bases between their ends. Sequences MNHEY (CDR1) and SVGAGI (CDR2) are obtained from the germline V gene.

Genomic DNA was isolated from the sorted cells so that the TCRbeta CDR3 region could be sequenced. The immunoSEQ Assay was used for sequencing of TCRbeta CDR3 regions. This immuneACCESS table, as held by TCRdb, lists in-frame sequences with V and J called but not all clones. Of the missing ones, under half trace to an unresolved V gene in checked studies; the others have no known cause. The sample table lists about 82,000 clones, roughly 91% of them with a count of one. Approximately 2.4% of the sample lies in the top ten. The specimen comprised CD4+ or CD8+ T cells sorted from blood, sampled in a trial of the OX40 agonist ivuxolimab. This receptor chain uses TRBV6-5 and TRBJ2-7; the D gene is perhaps TRBD1, on 5 matching bases. This receptor was identified in an adult with an advanced solid tumor such as melanoma, head and neck, liver or kidney cancer. The nucleotide sequence is given as TGTGCCAGCAGTTCCCACAGGTCCGAGCAGTACTTC. The resulting protein is CASSSHRSEQYF.